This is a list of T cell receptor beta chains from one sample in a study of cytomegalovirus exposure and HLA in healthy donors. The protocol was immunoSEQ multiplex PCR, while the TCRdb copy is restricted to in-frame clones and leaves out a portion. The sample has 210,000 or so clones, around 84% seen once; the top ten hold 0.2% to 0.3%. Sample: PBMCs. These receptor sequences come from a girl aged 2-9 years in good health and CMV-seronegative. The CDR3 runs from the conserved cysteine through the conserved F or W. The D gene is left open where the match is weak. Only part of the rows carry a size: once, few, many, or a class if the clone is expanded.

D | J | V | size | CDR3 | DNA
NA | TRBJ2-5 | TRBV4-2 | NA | CASSSTRETQYF | TGTGCCAGCAGCTCCACACGAGAGACCCAGTACTTC
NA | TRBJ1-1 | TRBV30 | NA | CAWNYGSTEAFF | TGTGCCTGGAACTATGGAAGCACTGAAGCTTTCTTT
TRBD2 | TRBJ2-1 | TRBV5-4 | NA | CASSFPAGTDNEQFF | TGTGCCAGCAGTTTTCCAGCGGGAACCGACAATGAGCAGTTCTTC
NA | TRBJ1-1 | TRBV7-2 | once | CASSLVPGVEAFF | TGTGCCAGCAGCTTAGTTCCAGGGGTTGAAGCTTTCTTT
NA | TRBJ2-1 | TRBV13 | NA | CASSSYNEQFF | TGTGCCAGCAGCTCTTACAATGAGCAGTTCTTC
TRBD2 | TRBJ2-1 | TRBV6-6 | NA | CASSQLAGGPNEQFF | TGTGCCAGCAGTCAACTAGCGGGAGGACCCAATGAGCAGTTCTTC
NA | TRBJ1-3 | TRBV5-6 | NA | CASSLVAGRIPGNTIYF | TGTGCCAGCAGCTTGGTGGCGGGGAGGATCCCTGGAAACACCATATATTTT
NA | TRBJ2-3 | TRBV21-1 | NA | CASSKRTRDFTDTQYF | TGTGCCAGCAGCAAAAGGACTAGGGACTTCACAGATACGCAGTATTTT
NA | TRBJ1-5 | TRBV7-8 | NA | CASSLRPAYSNQPQHF | TGTGCCAGCAGCTTACGCCCCGCCTATAGCAATCAGCCCCAGCATTTT
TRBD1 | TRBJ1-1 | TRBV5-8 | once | CASSLTGGTEAFF | TGTGCCAGCAGCCTAACAGGGGGCACTGAAGCTTTCTTT
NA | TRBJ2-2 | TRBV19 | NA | CASENPRVTGELFF | TGTGCCAGTGAGAACCCCAGGGTAACCGGGGAGCTGTTTTTT
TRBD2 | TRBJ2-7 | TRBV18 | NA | CASSPTGLAEIYEQYF | TGTGCCAGCTCACCGACGGGACTAGCGGAGATCTACGAGCAGTACTTC
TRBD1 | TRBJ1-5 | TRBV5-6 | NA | CASSMGQGPQPQHF | TGTGCCAGCAGCATGGGACAGGGTCCTCAGCCCCAGCATTTT
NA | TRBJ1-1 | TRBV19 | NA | CASSARLAFF | TGTGCCAGTAGTGCCAGACTCGCTTTCTTT
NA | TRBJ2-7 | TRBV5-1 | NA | CASNLDSGYEQYF | TGCGCCAGCAACCTTGACTCGGGATACGAGCAGTACTTC
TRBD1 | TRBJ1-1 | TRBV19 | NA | CASSSPGQGYTEAFF | TGTGCCAGTAGTTCCCCTGGACAGGGATATACTGAAGCTTTCTTT
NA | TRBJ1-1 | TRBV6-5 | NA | CASSYDGWRNTEAFF | TGTGCCAGCAGTTACGACGGGTGGAGGAACACTGAAGCTTTCTTT
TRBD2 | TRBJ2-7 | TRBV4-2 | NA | CASSEGLADEQYF | TGTGCCAGCAGCGAAGGACTAGCTGACGAGCAGTACTTC
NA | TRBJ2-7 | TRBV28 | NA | CASSARPTYEQYF | TGTGCCAGCAGTGCCAGGCCGACCTACGAGCAGTACTTC
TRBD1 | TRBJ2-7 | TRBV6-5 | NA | CASSLRQGNYEQYF | TGTGCCAGCAGTTTAAGACAGGGAAACTACGAGCAGTACTTC
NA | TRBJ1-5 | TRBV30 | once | CAWSPTRTKTSNQPQHF | TGTGCCTGGAGTCCGACCCGGACAAAGACTAGCAATCAGCCCCAGCATTTT
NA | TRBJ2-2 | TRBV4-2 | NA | CASSQVTRLTGELFF | TGTGCCAGCAGCCAAGTAACTAGACTCACCGGGGAGCTGTTTTTT
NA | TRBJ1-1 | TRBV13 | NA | CASCPFTGSTEAFF | TGTGCCAGCTGCCCGTTCACCGGGAGCACTGAAGCTTTCTTT
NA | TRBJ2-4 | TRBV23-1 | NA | CASRGRLHGTKNIQYF | TGCGCCAGCAGAGGGAGACTCCATGGGACCAAAAACATTCAGTACTTC
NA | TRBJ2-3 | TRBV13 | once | CASSFTGGQREDTQYF | TGTGCCAGCAGCTTTACGGGGGGCCAGCGCGAAGATACGCAGTATTTT
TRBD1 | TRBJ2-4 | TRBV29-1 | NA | CSVRTGVAKNIQYF | TGCAGCGTTAGGACAGGGGTAGCCAAAAACATTCAGTACTTC
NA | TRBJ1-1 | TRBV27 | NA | CASSLSPLLNTEAFF | TGTGCCAGCAGTTTAAGCCCCCTACTGAACACTGAAGCTTTCTTT
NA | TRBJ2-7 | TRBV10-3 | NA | CAISESNGPRSLLEQYF | TGTGCCATCAGTGAGTCGAACGGTCCCCGGTCCCTCCTTGAGCAGTACTTC
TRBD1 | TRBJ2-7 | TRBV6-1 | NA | CASRASGTGPYEQYF | TGTGCCAGCAGGGCCTCCGGGACAGGGCCCTACGAGCAGTACTTC
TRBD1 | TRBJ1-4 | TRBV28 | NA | CASSRDRGREKLFF | TGTGCCAGCAGTCGGGACAGGGGGCGTGAAAAACTGTTTTTT
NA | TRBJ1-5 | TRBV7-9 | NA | CASSHNLDSINQPQHF | TGTGCCAGCAGCCACAACCTCGACAGTATCAATCAGCCCCAGCATTTT
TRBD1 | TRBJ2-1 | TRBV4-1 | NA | CASSLRDREGEQFF | TGCGCCAGCAGCCTCAGGGACAGGGAGGGTGAGCAGTTCTTC
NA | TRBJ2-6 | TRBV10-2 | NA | CASSASSSRVLTF | TGCGCCAGCAGTGCCTCTAGCTCAAGGGTCCTGACTTTC
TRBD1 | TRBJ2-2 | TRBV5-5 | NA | CASISRSWDRPRDTGELFF | TGTGCCAGCATATCCCGTTCTTGGGACAGACCAAGGGACACCGGGGAGCTGTTTTTT
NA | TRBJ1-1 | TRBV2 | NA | CASNGGIGSTEAFF | TGTGCCAGCAACGGAGGGATTGGAAGCACTGAAGCTTTCTTT
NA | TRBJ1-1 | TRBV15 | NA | CATSRDYRANTEAFF | TGTGCCACCAGCAGAGATTACAGGGCGAACACTGAAGCTTTCTTT
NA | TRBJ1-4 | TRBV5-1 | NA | CASGAGDEKLFF | TGCGCCAGCGGGGCGGGGGATGAAAAACTGTTTTTT
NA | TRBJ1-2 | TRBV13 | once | CASSLRNDYGYTF | TGTGCCAGCAGCTTGCGGAATGACTATGGCTACACCTTC
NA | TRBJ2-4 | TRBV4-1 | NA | CASSQGVLAKNIQYF | TGCGCCAGCAGCCAAGGTGTCCTAGCCAAAAACATTCAGTACTTC
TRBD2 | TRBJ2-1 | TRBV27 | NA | CASSSLLAGGVKDEQFF | TGTGCCAGCAGTTCCCTTCTAGCGGGAGGTGTTAAGGATGAGCAGTTCTTC
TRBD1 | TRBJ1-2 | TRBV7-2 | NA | CASRRTGGNGYTF | TGTGCCAGCAGACGGACAGGGGGCAATGGCTACACCTTC
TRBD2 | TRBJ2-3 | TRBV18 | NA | CASSPPGGGRADTQYF | TGTGCCAGCTCTCCGCCGGGCGGCGGGAGGGCAGATACGCAGTATTTT
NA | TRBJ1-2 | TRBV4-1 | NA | CASSQGRGDYGYTF | TGCGCCAGCAGCCAAGGCCGGGGGGACTATGGCTACACCTTC
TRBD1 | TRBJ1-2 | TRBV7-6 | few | CASSLAQDRGYGYTF | TGTGCCAGCAGCTTAGCGCAGGACAGGGGCTATGGCTACACCTTC
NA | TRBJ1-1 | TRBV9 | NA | CASSVVEGAFF | TGTGCCAGCAGCGTAGTGGAGGGAGCTTTCTTT
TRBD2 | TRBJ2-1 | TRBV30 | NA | CAWTSGVGDEQFF | TGTGCCTGGACTAGCGGGGTGGGCGATGAGCAGTTCTTC
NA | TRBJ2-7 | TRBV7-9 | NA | CASSLSSGWGPYEQYF | TGTGCCAGCAGCCTAAGTTCAGGCTGGGGCCCCTACGAGCAGTACTTC
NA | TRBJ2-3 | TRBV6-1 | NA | CASSGDNGDTQYF | TGTGCCAGCAGTGGGGACAATGGAGATACGCAGTATTTT
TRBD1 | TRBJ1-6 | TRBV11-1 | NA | CASSFRQGDRSPLHF | TGTGCCAGCAGCTTCCGACAGGGAGATCGATCACCCCTCCACTTT
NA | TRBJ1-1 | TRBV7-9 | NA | CASSLGGDSTEAFF | TGTGCCAGCAGCTTAGGGGGGGACTCCACTGAAGCTTTCTTT
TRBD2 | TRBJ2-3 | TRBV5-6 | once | CASSLTSGEPITDTQYF | TGTGCCAGCAGCTTGACTAGCGGGGAGCCAATCACAGATACGCAGTATTTT
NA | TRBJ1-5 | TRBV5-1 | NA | CASSWGVDQPQHF | TGCGCCAGCAGCTGGGGCGTCGATCAGCCCCAGCATTTT
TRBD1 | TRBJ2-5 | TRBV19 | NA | CASSGRDRGRSGETQYF | TGTGCCAGTAGTGGCCGGGACAGGGGGCGAAGCGGCGAGACCCAGTACTTC
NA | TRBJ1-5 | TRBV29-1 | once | CSVQGGRNQPQHF | TGCAGCGTACAGGGTGGTCGCAATCAGCCCCAGCATTTT